The subject of this entry is one TCR beta chain. No antigen is known for it. The data belong to a study of T cell clones after liver transplantation. On the study more broadly: As an antigen-independent comparator, third-party-reactive TCRbeta sequences came from pre-transplant mixed lymphocyte reactions.

The V gene's germline CDR1 is MGHRA and CDR2 YSYEKL. This CDR3 is 21 amino acids long. V lost 1 base and J lost 0; bases outside the gene matches: 15. Libraries were prepared by immunoSEQ multiplex PCR; TCRdb keeps only in-frame clonotypes and omits some of them. The profile shows 50,000 to 55,000 clones, over 55% of them singletons. General observations from the study: In two subjects, few donor cells limited the measurable donor-reactive repertoire. Donor-reactive sequences fell more than third party-reactive ones, suggesting partial deletion.

This chain links TRBV4-1 with TRBJ1-6; TRBD1 aligns across 7 bases. This sequence was found in a human patient who received a liver transplant. T cells may partly derive from the graft donor. Here the sequenced sample was CD4+ T cells from blood, taken approximately 54 months after liver transplant. In DNA form, the CDR3 reads TGCGCCAGCAGCCAAGGATTTACGGGACAGTCGCCGAGCTCCTATAATTCACCCCTCCACTTT. Translating gives CASSQGFTGQSPSSYNSPLHF.